This entry concerns a single T cell receptor (beta chain). These data are taken from a study of blood T cell repertoires in COVID-19. Study at large: COVID-19 samples from acute and convalescent phases originated in the United States, Italy and Spain. PBMCs, B-cell-depleted T cells, or T cells were the source of the cDNA or gDNA that made up the material.

The CDR3 loop spans 13 amino acids. CDR1 and CDR2 from the germline V gene are LGHNT and FRNRAP. Trimming stripped 1 base from V and 7 bases from J, with 11 bases between. As processed by the authors: Quantification of nucleated cells was approximated via reference gene primer amplification. Repertoires were generated with immunoSEQ multiplex PCR, while TCRdb's copy carries only in-frame clones and drops some. D and trimming were read from the DNA, whereas the V and J calls and clone size are those reported in that table. The repertoire has about 72,000 clones, roughly 80% of them found once; the top ten carry around a sixth.

The genes are TRBV12-5 and TRBJ2-7, with D perhaps TRBD2 (5 bases). What was sequenced was peripheral blood. This receptor was obtained from a human donor in a cohort sampled during active COVID-19. The CDR3 protein is CASGLEEGREQYF. For the CDR3, the DNA is TGTGCTAGTGGTTTGGAAGAGGGCCGGGAGCAGTACTTC.